The entry below gives a single T cell receptor beta chain sequence along with its context. This entry is derived from a study of blood T cell repertoires in COVID-19. For the study at large: Sites across the United States, Italy and Spain contributed samples from acute and convalescent COVID-19. Nucleic acid was either cDNA or gDNA, and it came from T cells, B-cell-depleted T cells, or PBMCs.

Sequencing used immunoSEQ multiplex PCR; TCRdb keeps in-frame clones, though not all of them. The repertoire includes just over 150,000 clones, approximately 82% of them detected once, and roughly 8.9% sits in the top ten. The CDR3 length is 19 residues. Per germline, CDR1 MRHNA and CDR2 SNTAGT. Trimming removed 4 bases from V and 4 bases from J; junction bases left unmatched: 13. The sequencing sample was made of peripheral blood. The rearrangement links TRBV6-4 to TRBJ2-1, with 13 positions matching TRBD2. The sequence derives from a woman in her 50s with acute or convalescent COVID-19. The CDR3 sequence: CASSVGTSGDPPPYNEQFF. The CDR3 bases are TGTGCCAGCAGTGTGGGGACTAGCGGGGATCCACCCCCTTACAATGAGCAGTTCTTC.